The clone carrying this TCR beta chain was observed at least ten times. The antigen is not known. CDR3 size: 13 residues. The germline gives CDR1 SQVTM, CDR2 ANQGSEA. With 6 bases removed from V and 4 bases from J, the gap between germline ends came to 15 bases. This sample was taken from a study of T cells in Graves' hyperthyroidism and ophthalmopathy. Whole-study results and caveats: Among clonotypes expanded in thyroid above 0.001, most were also found in blood.

Clinical symptoms, serum thyroxine, TRAb, thyroid ultrasound and orbital computed tomography informed diagnoses. Amplified regions were TCR beta CDR3 sequences from RNA transcripts. In the first-round RT-PCR of the TCR CDR3, the HTBI primer set was used. TCRdb recomputed calls from the multiplex PCR reads with MiXCR, one row per CDR3 protein. This table has roughly 420,000 distinct CDR3 sequences, 15% to 18% appearing once. The chain links TRBV29-1 to TRBJ1-2, with D possibly matching TRBD1 (6 bases). The TCR sequence derives from a woman under 30 with Graves' hyperthyroidism. Sequenced: blood. The CDR3 bases are TGCAGCGTCCTCATCCAGGGGAGCTATGGCTACACCTTC. Residues: CSVLIQGSYGYTF.